This TCR beta chain was observed in a study of T cell responses to AZD1222 COVID-19 vaccine. Notes on the study in general: Every sample of the repertoires postdated the peak T cell response. Clonal diversity may have been underestimated, and the donors were mostly white British, with more females than males.

As to this clone: No antigen is known for it.

Per the germline V gene, CDR1 is LNHDA and CDR2 is SQIVND (reference sequence). The V end lost 10 bases, the J end lost 0 bases, and 13 bases lay between the germline ends. The CDR3 runs to 14 residues. TCRdb's table, derived via immunoSEQ multiplex PCR, lists solely in-frame clones and lacks some. The sample has some 110,000 clones; just over 85% are singletons. This sequence originates from an adult in good health. The chain recombines TRBV19 with TRBJ2-1; D possibly corresponds to TRBD1 (6 bases). Sample: peripheral blood, taken on day 0 of AZD1222 vaccination. The CDR3: CATQTGHSYNEQFF. In nucleotides, the CDR3 is TGTGCCACTCAAACAGGGCACTCCTACAATGAGCAGTTCTTC.